Listed below are T cell receptor beta chains from one sample, sequenced in a study of T cell responses to AZD1222 COVID-19 vaccine. Repertoires were generated with immunoSEQ multiplex PCR, while TCRdb's copy carries only in-frame clones and drops some. Of about 150,000 clones detected, around 90% appear once; the ten largest clones hold 15% to 20%. Sequences were derived from peripheral blood, sampled on day 0 of AZD1222 vaccination. These TCRs come from an adult in good health. Both conserved end residues are part of each CDR3. Each record gives: V gene, J gene, D gene, CDR3 DNA, CDR3 protein. The D gene is left open where the match is weak.

V: TRBV24-1
J: TRBJ2-7
D: TRBD1
DNA: TGTGCCACCAGTGTTCCCGGGACAGGTCCCTACGAGCAGTACTTC
CDR3: CATSVPGTGPYEQYF

V: TRBV5-4
J: TRBJ2-7
D: .
DNA: TGTGCCAGCAGCCGACTCCAGGGGAGCTCCTACGAGCAGTACTTC
CDR3: CASSRLQGSSYEQYF

V: TRBV5-4
J: TRBJ2-1
D: .
DNA: TGTGCCAGCAGCCCCTCCCCCTCCTACAATGAGCAGTTCTTC
CDR3: CASSPSPSYNEQFF

V: TRBV4-1
J: TRBJ1-2
D: .
DNA: TGCGCCAGCAGTCCGGGGCCAGCTAACTATGGCTACACCTTC
CDR3: CASSPGPANYGYTF

V: TRBV5-1
J: TRBJ1-1
D: .
DNA: TGCGCCAGCAGCACCTCCGGGACTTTAGTAGAAGCTTTCTTT
CDR3: CASSTSGTLVEAFF

V: TRBV19
J: TRBJ2-1
D: TRBD1
DNA: TGTGCCAGTAGTATTGTCAGGGACAGGCCCCGGGGGTACAATGAGCAGTTCTTC
CDR3: CASSIVRDRPRGYNEQFF

V: TRBV30
J: TRBJ1-3
D: .
DNA: TGTGCCTGGAGTGTATTGGCGGTTAGCTCTGGAAACACCATATATTTT
CDR3: CAWSVLAVSSGNTIYF

V: TRBV10-3
J: TRBJ1-2
D: TRBD1
DNA: TGTGCCATCAGTGATGGAGGGGGCGGCTACACCTTC
CDR3: CAISDGGGGYTF

V: TRBV11-2
J: TRBJ1-5
D: .
DNA: TGTGCCAGCAGCTTAGCCCCCGGACAGAATCAGCCCCAGCATTTT
CDR3: CASSLAPGQNQPQHF

V: TRBV5-4
J: TRBJ2-1
D: .
DNA: TGTGCCAGCAGCTTGCAAATATACAATGAGCAGTTCTTC
CDR3: CASSLQIYNEQFF

V: TRBV5-1
J: TRBJ2-6
D: .
DNA: TGCGCCAGCAGCTTGGACTCTGGGGCCAACGTCCTGACTTTC
CDR3: CASSLDSGANVLTF

V: TRBV7-9
J: TRBJ1-1
D: .
DNA: TGTGCCAGCAGCTTCCCGCAGGGTCAGATTGGGGCTTTCTTT
CDR3: CASSFPQGQIGAFF

V: TRBV5-1
J: TRBJ1-2
D: .
DNA: TGCGCCAGCAGCTTGGCCTTGGGAAACTATGGCTACACCTTC
CDR3: CASSLALGNYGYTF

V: TRBV9
J: TRBJ2-3
D: .
DNA: TGTGCCAGCAGCGTACGGCTTAGCGGAGGGAACACAGATACGCAGTATTTT
CDR3: CASSVRLSGGNTDTQYF

V: TRBV18
J: TRBJ2-5
D: .
DNA: TGTGCCAGCTCACCGGGCAGGTCCAGCGAGACCCAGTACTTC
CDR3: CASSPGRSSETQYF

V: TRBV19
J: TRBJ1-2
D: .
DNA: TGTGCCAGTAGTCCCGTTGATGTGAACTATGGCTACACCTTC
CDR3: CASSPVDVNYGYTF

V: TRBV10-1
J: TRBJ1-4
D: .
DNA: TGCGCCAGCAGTACCCGGGGTGGTAGGGAAAAACTGTTTTTT
CDR3: CASSTRGGREKLFF